This T cell receptor beta chain stems from a study of CD8 T cells in Susac syndrome. Germline CDR1 MRHNA, CDR2 SNTAGT. The ends were cut back, 5 bases at V and 4 bases at J, with 19 bases in the middle. This CDR3 is built from 16 residues. Random hexamers were used to reverse transcribe about 0.5 to 1 ug of RNA. TCRdb analysed the immunoSEQ multiplex PCR reads with MiXCR anew, one entry per CDR3 protein. The sample consists of more than 95,000 distinct CDR3 sequences, about 95% of them appearing once. The clonotype originates from a human donor with Susac syndrome. This sequence joins TRBV6-4 and TRBJ2-3; D perhaps matches TRBD2 (6 bases). The material sequenced was CD8+ T cells from PBMCs. The CDR3 loop reads CASSPQAGGSSDTQYF. The CDR3 region has the DNA TGTGCCAGCAGTCCCCAAGCGGGTGGGTCGTCAGATACGCAGTATTTT.